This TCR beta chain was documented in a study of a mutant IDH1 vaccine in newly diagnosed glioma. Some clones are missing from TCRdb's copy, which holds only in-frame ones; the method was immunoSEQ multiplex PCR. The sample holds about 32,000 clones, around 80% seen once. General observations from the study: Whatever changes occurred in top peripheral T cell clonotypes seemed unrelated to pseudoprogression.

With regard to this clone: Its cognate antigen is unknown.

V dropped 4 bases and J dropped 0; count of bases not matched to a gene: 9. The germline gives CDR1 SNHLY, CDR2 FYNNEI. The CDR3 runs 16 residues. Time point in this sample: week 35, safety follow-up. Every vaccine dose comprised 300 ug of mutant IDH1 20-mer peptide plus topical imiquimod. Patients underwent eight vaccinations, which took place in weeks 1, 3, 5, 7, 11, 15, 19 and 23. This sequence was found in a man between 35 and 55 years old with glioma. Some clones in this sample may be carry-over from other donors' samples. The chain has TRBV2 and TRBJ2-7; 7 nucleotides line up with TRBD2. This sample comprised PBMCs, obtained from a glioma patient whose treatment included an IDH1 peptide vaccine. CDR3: CASSGSWGGSSYEQYF. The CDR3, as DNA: TGTGCCAGCAGTGGGAGTTGGGGGGGTTCCTCCTACGAGCAGTACTTC.